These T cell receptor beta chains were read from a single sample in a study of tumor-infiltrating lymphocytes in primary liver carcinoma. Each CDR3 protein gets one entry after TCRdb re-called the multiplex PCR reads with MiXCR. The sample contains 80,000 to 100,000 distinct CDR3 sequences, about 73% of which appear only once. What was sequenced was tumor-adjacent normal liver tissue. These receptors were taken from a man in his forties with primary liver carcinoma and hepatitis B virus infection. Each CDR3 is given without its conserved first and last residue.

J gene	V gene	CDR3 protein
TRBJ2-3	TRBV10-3	AISQTGAGGGTDTQY
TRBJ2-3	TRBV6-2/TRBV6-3	ASSYLLDTQY
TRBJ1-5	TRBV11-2	ASCLWGGNQTQH
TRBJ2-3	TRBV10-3	AISGSSGTSGRDTQY
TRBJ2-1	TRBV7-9	ASSSQISNEQF
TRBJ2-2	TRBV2	ASMASGCRRTGELF
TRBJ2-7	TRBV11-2	AGSLGPYEQY
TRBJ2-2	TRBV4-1	ASSQGAGIGVLF
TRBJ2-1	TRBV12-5	ASGLDWSPEQF
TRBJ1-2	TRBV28	ASSLGGGTAANYGYT
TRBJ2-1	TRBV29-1	GVGPPSSYYNEKF
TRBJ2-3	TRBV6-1	ASRGHNEDTQY
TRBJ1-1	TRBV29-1	SVSSNTEVF
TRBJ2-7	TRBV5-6	ASSLVGDEQY
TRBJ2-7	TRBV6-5	ASSESGTGDYEQY
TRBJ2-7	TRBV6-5	ASSYDGGYEQY
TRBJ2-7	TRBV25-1	ASRSGLPMEEQY
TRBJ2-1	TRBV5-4	ARSDRLAVYNEQF
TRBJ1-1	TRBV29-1	CVVRTVNTEAF
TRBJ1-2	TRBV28	AIPLDSCRYT
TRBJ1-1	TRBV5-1	ASSFPGGVSEAF
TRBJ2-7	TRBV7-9	ASNLAVAGGRGEQY
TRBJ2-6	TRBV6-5	ASSLWTWMKTGANVLN
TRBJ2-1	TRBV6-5	AHSSGGLAGYNEQF
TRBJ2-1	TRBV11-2	ASTLPGGGPYNERF
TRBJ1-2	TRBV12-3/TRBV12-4	ASSPSGARHYGYT
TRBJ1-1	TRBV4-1	AGSQADTMNTEAF
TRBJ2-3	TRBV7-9	ASSSHAPWTSTDTQY
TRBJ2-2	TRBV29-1	SVRLVNAGELF
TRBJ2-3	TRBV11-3	ASNLESGRTDTQY
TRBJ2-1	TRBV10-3	AFSAGGLSSYDEQL
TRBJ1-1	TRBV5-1	ASSPGPGAEAF
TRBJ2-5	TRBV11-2	TSSLGRANRAQETQY
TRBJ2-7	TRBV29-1	SVPVPGTLPYEQY
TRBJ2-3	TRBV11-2	ASNLWSDSSTGTQY
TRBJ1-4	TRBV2	ASQTAEPLNEKLF
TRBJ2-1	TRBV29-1	IVEDLASEREGEQF
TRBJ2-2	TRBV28	ASSPDLGGELF
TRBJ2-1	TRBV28	SGIKGSYNEQF
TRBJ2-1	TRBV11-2	AGSLILELYYNEQF
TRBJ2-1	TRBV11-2	ASGLGPDWEQF
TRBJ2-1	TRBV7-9	ASSFSGGAPEQF
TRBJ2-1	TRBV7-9	ASSTASNEQF
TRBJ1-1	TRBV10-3	TIQTGVGNTEAF
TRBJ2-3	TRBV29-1	SGGDRVLTNTQY
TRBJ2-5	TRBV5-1	ASSIRPLYQETQY
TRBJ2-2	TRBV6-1	VSSEGQQGITGELF
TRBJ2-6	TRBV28	ASSYSFGVGEAKRERSGANVLT
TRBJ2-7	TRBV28	ASSSMTSGRSYEQY
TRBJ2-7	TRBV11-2	ASRSTRSYEQY
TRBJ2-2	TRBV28	ASSTPGQGSHTGELF
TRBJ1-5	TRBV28	TSRAQSNQPQH
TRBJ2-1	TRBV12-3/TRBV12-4	ASTSPRGDYNEQF